The rows below give T cell receptor beta chains drawn from one sample of a study of blood T cell repertoires in COVID-19. Clones were sequenced by immunoSEQ multiplex PCR, and TCRdb holds only the in-frame ones, with some missing. Of about 170,000 clones listed, about 86% are singletons. Sequencing was performed on peripheral blood. The receptors were sampled from a woman aged 60-75 years with COVID-19, enrolled during active disease. Each CDR3 is given with its conserved first and last residue. A D gene is named only where the DNA matches it firmly. Only some rows state a clone size, as once, few, many or a class for expanded clones.

>TRBV6-5|NA|TRBJ2-5|TRBD2
TGTGCCAGCAGTTACCTGGCGGGAGGGCCCACAGAGACCCAGTACTTC
CASSYLAGGPTETQYF
>TRBV15|NA|TRBJ1-4|NA
TGTGCCACCAGCAGAGATGGCACAGGGAAAGTTGAAAAACTGTTTTTT
CATSRDGTGKVEKLFF
>TRBV6-5|few|TRBJ1-4|NA
TGTGCCAGCAGTTACTCATTAGGGAACGGGGGTGAAAAACTGTTTTTT
CASSYSLGNGGEKLFF
>TRBV6-2/TRBV6-3|NA|TRBJ1-5|NA
TGTGCCAGCAGTTATCAAACTTATCAGCCCCAGCATTTT
CASSYQTYQPQHF
>TRBV7-2|few|TRBJ2-7|TRBD1
TGTGCCAGCAGCCGGGACAGGGGGCCCCAAAGTCCCCCCGAGCAGTACTTC
CASSRDRGPQSPPEQYF
>TRBV27|few|TRBJ1-2|TRBD1
TGTGCCAGCAGTCGGGACAGGAACTATGGCTACACCTTC
CASSRDRNYGYTF
>TRBV7-6|NA|TRBJ1-6|NA
TGTGCCAGCAGTCCCCTTAATTCACCCCTCCACTTT
CASSPLNSPLHF
>TRBV5-1|few|TRBJ2-5|TRBD1
TGCGCCAGCAGCTTGGATCAGGGGGCGAAAGAGACCCAGTACTTC
CASSLDQGAKETQYF
>TRBV19|NA|TRBJ1-5|NA
TGTGCCAGTAGTATGTCTTCCAGACTCAATCAGCCCCAGCATTTT
CASSMSSRLNQPQHF
>TRBV6-5|NA|TRBJ1-5|TRBD1
TGTGCCAGCAGCAGAAAGGACAGGGGAGGCCAGCCCCAGCATTTT
CASSRKDRGGQPQHF
>TRBV7-2|NA|TRBJ1-2|NA
TGTGCCAGCAGCTTTGGGCCCCCGGACATGAACTATGGCTACACCTTC
CASSFGPPDMNYGYTF
>TRBV6-5|NA|TRBJ2-2|NA
TGTGCCAGCGGGCCGAACACCGGGGAGCTGTTTTTT
CASGPNTGELFF
>TRBV11-3|once|TRBJ2-7|TRBD2
TGTGCCAGCAGCTTAAGAGCGGGAGGTCCAGCCTACGAGCAGTACTTC
CASSLRAGGPAYEQYF
>TRBV21-1|once|TRBJ2-7|NA
TGTGCCAGCAGCACGAGACAGGGCCCAACAACAGAGCAGTACTTC
CASSTRQGPTTEQYF
>TRBV18|NA|TRBJ2-5|TRBD1
TGTGCCAGCTCACGAGGACAGGGGAGGGAGGAGACCCAGTACTTC
CASSRGQGREETQYF
>TRBV27|NA|TRBJ1-1|NA
TGTGCCAGCAGTTTATCGCCAGGGTCCACTGAAGCTTTCTTT
CASSLSPGSTEAFF
>TRBV7-2|few|TRBJ2-2|TRBD1
TGTGCCAGCAGCCGTCAGGGGGACAGGGTCGGCGGGGAGCTGTTTTTT
CASSRQGDRVGGELFF
>TRBV27|NA|TRBJ1-4|TRBD1
TGTGCCAGCAGTGCGAGGACAGGGGGGAGTGAAAAACTGTTTTTT
CASSARTGGSEKLFF
>TRBV7-3|few|TRBJ2-7|NA
TGTGCCAGCAGCCCGAGAGAGAGCCGCGAGCAGTACTTC
CASSPRESREQYF
>TRBV11-2|NA|TRBJ2-7|NA
TGTGCCAGCAGCCGGGCCGCTGAACAGGGAGATCCCTACGAGCAGTACTTC
CASSRAAEQGDPYEQYF
>TRBV23-1|once|TRBJ1-3|NA
TGCGCCAGCAGTCACACCTGCTTTATCCGACAGGACTCTGGAAACACCATATATTTT
CASSHTCFIRQDSGNTIYF
>TRBV4-1|few|TRBJ1-1|TRBD1
TGCGCCAGCAGCTTACGACAGGGCAATGATGAAGCTTTCTTT
CASSLRQGNDEAFF
>TRBV9|NA|TRBJ2-1|NA
TGTGCCAGCAGCGTAGAAAGAACTAGCTACAATGAGCAGTTCTTC
CASSVERTSYNEQFF
>TRBV4-3|few|TRBJ1-2|NA
TGCGCCAGCAGGACAGTGGGGTCCTATGGCTACACCTTC
CASRTVGSYGYTF
>TRBV12-5|NA|TRBJ2-7|TRBD2
TGTGCTAGTGGTCCCGGACTAGGTCTTGGCGAGCAGTACTTC
CASGPGLGLGEQYF
>TRBV28|NA|TRBJ1-1|TRBD1
TGTGCCAGCAAGTGGGCAGGGGGCACTGAAGCTTTCTTT
CASKWAGGTEAFF
>TRBV2|NA|TRBJ2-7|TRBD2
TGTGCCAGAGCTGGGACTAGCGGGAGTATTCGGAACTTC
CARAGTSGSIRNF
>TRBV7-6|NA|TRBJ1-1|NA
TGTGCCAGCACCACGGGGGTAGGGGGGGCCGGAGTGACGAACACTGAAGCTTTCTTT
CASTTGVGGAGVTNTEAFF
>TRBV5-1|NA|TRBJ1-4|TRBD1
TGCGCCAGCAGCCCTTCCAGGGGGCCCAATGAAAAACTGTTTTTT
CASSPSRGPNEKLFF
>TRBV18|few|TRBJ1-1|TRBD1
TGTGCCAGCTCACCACTGGGACAGGAAGCTTTCTTT
CASSPLGQEAFF
>TRBV28|NA|TRBJ2-5|TRBD2
TGTGCCAGCAGTTTCTTCGGCGGGAGGGCTGAGACCCAGTACTTC
CASSFFGGRAETQYF
>TRBV11-3|NA|TRBJ2-3|NA
TGTGCCAGCGGCGGGGGCGCGACAGATACGCAGTATTTT
CASGGGATDTQYF
>TRBV6-5|NA|TRBJ2-7|TRBD1
TGTGCCAGCAGGCCTCTTACAGGGGGCTACGAGCAGTACTTC
CASRPLTGGYEQYF
>TRBV10-3|NA|TRBJ2-1|TRBD2
TGTGCCACCAGGACCGGGACTAGGGGTCGGGATGAGCAGTTCTTC
CATRTGTRGRDEQFF
>TRBV11-3|NA|TRBJ2-7|TRBD2
TGTGCCAGCAGCACACTAGCGGGAGACTACGAGCAGTACTTC
CASSTLAGDYEQYF
>TRBV5-1|NA|TRBJ1-1|NA
TGCGCCAGCAGCTTATCCGGGGTCACTGAAGCTTTCTTT
CASSLSGVTEAFF
>TRBV3-1/TRBV3-2|few|TRBJ2-7|TRBD2
TGTGCCAGCAGAGTCGAAGCGGGGGGTTCCTACGAGCAGTACTTC
CASRVEAGGSYEQYF
>TRBV5-5|NA|TRBJ1-2|TRBD1
TGTGCCAGCAGCCGAGAGACAGGGGGCTATGGCTACACCTTC
CASSRETGGYGYTF
>TRBV5-5|NA|TRBJ1-2|TRBD1
TGTGCCAGCACCTCCGGTTGGGCAGGGGGCAGTTTTAGCTATGGCTACACCTTC
CASTSGWAGGSFSYGYTF
>TRBV25-1|NA|TRBJ2-7|TRBD1
TGTGCCAGCAGTGATCGAAGTGTGACAGGGGGCTCCTACGAGCAGTACTTC
CASSDRSVTGGSYEQYF
>TRBV2|NA|TRBJ2-3|TRBD2
TGTGCCAGCAGCGGACTAGCGGGCCTCACAGATACGCAGTATTTT
CASSGLAGLTDTQYF
>TRBV10-3|NA|TRBJ2-3|NA
TGTGCCATCAGTGAGCGAGGAGGGACTAGCACAGATACGCAGTATTTT
CAISERGGTSTDTQYF
>TRBV6-6|NA|TRBJ2-5|TRBD1
TGTGCCAGCATTTCGACAGGGTCAGAGACCCAGTACTTC
CASISTGSETQYF
>TRBV2|NA|TRBJ2-7|TRBD2
TGTGCCAGCAGTTCCCCGGGACTAGCGACCCCCCCCTACGAGCAGTACTTC
CASSSPGLATPPYEQYF
>TRBV6-5|NA|TRBJ2-1|TRBD2
TGTGCCAGCAGTTCAGGCGGGAGGGAGGGAAATGAGCAGTTCTTC
CASSSGGREGNEQFF
>TRBV27|NA|TRBJ2-1|NA
TGTGCCAGCAGCTACGTTGGGAGCTCCTACAATGAGCAGTTCTTC
CASSYVGSSYNEQFF
>TRBV6-5|NA|TRBJ1-2|TRBD1
TGTGCCAGCAGTTACTCAGGGGGCGGCAGGGCCTATGGCTACACCTTC
CASSYSGGGRAYGYTF
>TRBV4-2|NA|TRBJ2-7|TRBD2
TGTGCCAGCAGCCAAGAAGGCCGGCTAGCGGGCTACGAGCAGTACTTC
CASSQEGRLAGYEQYF
>TRBV24-1|NA|TRBJ1-1|NA
TGTGCCACCAGTGACCAAAATCGGAGAGAAGCTTTCTTT
CATSDQNRREAFF
>TRBV6-6|NA|TRBJ2-7|TRBD2
TGTGCCACTAGGGAGGGACTAGCGGGATCCTACGAGCAGTACTTC
CATREGLAGSYEQYF
>TRBV5-8|NA|TRBJ2-3|NA
TGTGCCAGCAGCTTGTCATTAATCGCAGGGGCTGTAGATACGCAGTATTTT
CASSLSLIAGAVDTQYF
>TRBV30|NA|TRBJ2-5|TRBD1
TGTGCCTGGAGTGTATCGGGACAGTGGGAGACCCAGTACTTC
CAWSVSGQWETQYF
>TRBV30|NA|TRBJ1-4|TRBD1
TGTGCCTGGAGGAGTGGGGACAGGGGTTATCATAATGAAAAACTGTTTTTT
CAWRSGDRGYHNEKLFF
>TRBV9|NA|TRBJ1-2|NA
TGTGCCAGCTCCGGAGATGGCTACACCTTC
CASSGDGYTF